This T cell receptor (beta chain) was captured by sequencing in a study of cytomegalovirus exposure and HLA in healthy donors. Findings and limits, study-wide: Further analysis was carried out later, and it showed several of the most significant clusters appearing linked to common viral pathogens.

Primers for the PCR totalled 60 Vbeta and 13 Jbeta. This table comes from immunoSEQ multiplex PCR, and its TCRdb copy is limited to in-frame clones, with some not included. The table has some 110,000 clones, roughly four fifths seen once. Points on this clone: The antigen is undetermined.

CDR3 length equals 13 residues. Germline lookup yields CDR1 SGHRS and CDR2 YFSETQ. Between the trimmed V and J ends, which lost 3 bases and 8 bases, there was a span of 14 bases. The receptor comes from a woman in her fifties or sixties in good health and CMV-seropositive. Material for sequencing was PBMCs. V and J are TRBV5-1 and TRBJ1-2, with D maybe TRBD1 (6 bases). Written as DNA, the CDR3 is TGCGCCAGCAGCTCTCTGGACAGAGGCGGCTACACCTTC. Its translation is CASSSLDRGGYTF.